This is a list of T cell receptor beta chains from one sample in a study of shared clonotypes between healthy human individuals. The data were produced by immunoSEQ multiplex PCR, yet TCRdb's version contains in-frame clones alone and is incomplete. The data contain approximately 740,000 clones, 92% of them singletons. The specimen was naive CD8+ T cells sorted from blood. The origin of the receptors is a man aged 25-40 years in good health. The CDR3 runs from the conserved cysteine through the conserved F or W. D genes are given only for firm matches. Not every row has a clone size; where given, it reads once, few, many or a size class.

size: -; V: TRBV7-9; J: TRBJ2-2; D: TRBD1; DNA: TGTGCCAGCAGGGGACAGGGGGCATTACCCCGCACCGGGGAGCTGTTTTTT; CDR3: CASRGQGALPRTGELFF
size: -; V: TRBV19; J: TRBJ2-3; D: -; DNA: TGTGCCAGTAGTATTAATCACGGACAGCACACAGATACGCAGTATTTT; CDR3: CASSINHGQHTDTQYF
size: -; V: TRBV5-4; J: TRBJ2-3; D: TRBD2; DNA: TGTGCCAGCAGCCCCAAAGCGGGAGGTCTCACAGATACGCAGTATTTT; CDR3: CASSPKAGGLTDTQYF
size: -; V: TRBV11-2; J: TRBJ2-7; D: TRBD1; DNA: TGTGCCAGCAGCTCCTCCGGGACAGGGTACGAGCAGTACTTC; CDR3: CASSSSGTGYEQYF
size: -; V: TRBV11-2; J: TRBJ2-7; D: TRBD2; DNA: TGTGCCAGCAGCCCCGGGCTAGCGGGACTAGAAGCCTACGAGCAGTACTTC; CDR3: CASSPGLAGLEAYEQYF
size: once; V: TRBV10-3; J: TRBJ2-7; D: TRBD1; DNA: TGTGCCATCAGTGAGGGACAGGGAGTACCCTACGAGCAGTACTTC; CDR3: CAISEGQGVPYEQYF
size: -; V: TRBV6-5; J: TRBJ1-1; D: TRBD1; DNA: TGTGCCAGCAGCCAGGGGGGGAACACTGAAGCTTTCTTT; CDR3: CASSQGGNTEAFF
size: -; V: TRBV7-2; J: TRBJ2-7; D: TRBD1; DNA: TGTGCCAGCAGCTTAGAGGGGTGGGGACAGGGATTCTCCTACGAGCAGTACTTC; CDR3: CASSLEGWGQGFSYEQYF
size: once; V: TRBV7-9; J: TRBJ2-5; D: -; DNA: TGTGCCAGCAGCTCCCAAGAGGGAGTGGGAGAGACCCAGTACTTC; CDR3: CASSSQEGVGETQYF
size: -; V: TRBV30; J: TRBJ2-1; D: -; DNA: TGTGCCTGGAGTGTACGGGTGGGGTTCTACAATGAGCAGTTCTTC; CDR3: CAWSVRVGFYNEQFF
size: -; V: TRBV5-4; J: TRBJ2-3; D: -; DNA: TGTGCCAGCAGACCCAGGGGGGGAGGCACAGATACGCAGTATTTT; CDR3: CASRPRGGGTDTQYF
size: -; V: TRBV5-1; J: TRBJ2-1; D: TRBD2; DNA: TGCGCCAGCAGCCTGGGACTAGCGGGAGTAGGCTACAATGAGCAGTTCTTC; CDR3: CASSLGLAGVGYNEQFF
size: -; V: TRBV7-2; J: TRBJ2-3; D: -; DNA: TGTGCCAGCAGCTTACTCGGCAGCACAGATACGCAGTATTTT; CDR3: CASSLLGSTDTQYF
size: -; V: TRBV6-5; J: TRBJ2-7; D: TRBD2; DNA: TGTGCCAGCAGTTACTACGGGGGGAGCTACGAGCAGTACTTC; CDR3: CASSYYGGSYEQYF
size: -; V: TRBV27; J: TRBJ1-5; D: -; DNA: TGTGCCAGCAGTTTAGGGCGGTATGGCAATCAGCCCCAGCATTTT; CDR3: CASSLGRYGNQPQHF
size: -; V: TRBV18; J: TRBJ1-1; D: -; DNA: TGTGCCAGCTTCGGTAAGGGGGATACTGAAGCTTTCTTT; CDR3: CASFGKGDTEAFF
size: -; V: TRBV6-5; J: TRBJ1-5; D: -; DNA: TGTGCCAGCAGCAACTCAGCAGATCAGCCCCAGCATTTT; CDR3: CASSNSADQPQHF
size: -; V: TRBV28; J: TRBJ1-5; D: -; DNA: TGTGCCAGCAGTGATACTGGGCGGCATCAGCCCCAGCATTTT; CDR3: CASSDTGRHQPQHF
size: once; V: TRBV13; J: TRBJ2-3; D: -; DNA: TGTGCCAGCAGCTTAAGCCTCCCAGATACGCAGTATTTT; CDR3: CASSLSLPDTQYF
size: -; V: TRBV9; J: TRBJ1-2; D: -; DNA: TGTGCCAGCAGCGTAGGCGGCAGGGGACGGCCGTATAGCTTCACCTTC; CDR3: CASSVGGRGRPYSFTF
size: -; V: TRBV5-5; J: TRBJ1-5; D: -; DNA: TGTGCCAGCAGCATTCTACCAGGGATCTGGATCAATCAGCCCCAGCATTTT; CDR3: CASSILPGIWINQPQHF
size: -; V: TRBV29-1; J: TRBJ2-1; D: TRBD2; DNA: TGCAGCGTTGAACGGGAGGGCCCTAATGAGCAGTTCTTC; CDR3: CSVEREGPNEQFF
size: -; V: TRBV30; J: TRBJ2-7; D: -; DNA: TGTGCCTGGAGTGGAGGATACGAATCTACGAGGCAGTACTTC; CDR3: CAWSGGYESTRQYF
size: -; V: TRBV29-1; J: TRBJ2-7; D: -; DNA: TGCAGCGCAACGCTTAGCTCCTACGAGCAGTACTTC; CDR3: CSATLSSYEQYF
size: -; V: TRBV23-1; J: TRBJ1-4; D: -; DNA: TGCGCCTCGGGGCAGAGTAATGAAAAACTGTTTTTT; CDR3: CASGQSNEKLFF
size: -; V: TRBV30; J: TRBJ1-2; D: -; DNA: TGTGCCTGGTCTTATCTAGGGGCGGATGGCTACACCTTC; CDR3: CAWSYLGADGYTF
size: -; V: TRBV5-1; J: TRBJ2-7; D: TRBD1; DNA: TGCGCCAGAGACAGGGGGAGGAGGTACGAGCAGTACTTC; CDR3: CARDRGRRYEQYF
size: -; V: TRBV27; J: TRBJ2-7; D: -; DNA: TGTGCCAGCAGTACAACCTCTGGACGCTCCTACGAGCAGTACTTC; CDR3: CASSTTSGRSYEQYF
size: -; V: TRBV4-3; J: TRBJ2-3; D: TRBD2; DNA: TGCGCCAGCAGCCAAGACCCTAGCGGGAGTGCAGATACGCAGTATTTT; CDR3: CASSQDPSGSADTQYF
size: -; V: TRBV10-2; J: TRBJ2-2; D: -; DNA: TGCGCCAGCAGTGAATCTCAGGGTGAGCTGTTTTTT; CDR3: CASSESQGELFF
size: -; V: TRBV27; J: TRBJ1-2; D: TRBD1; DNA: TGTGCCAGCAGTCCTGACAGGGTATATGGCTACACCTTC; CDR3: CASSPDRVYGYTF
size: -; V: TRBV7-9; J: TRBJ2-7; D: TRBD1; DNA: TGTGCCACGAGCCCCGGGACAGGGGGCTACGAGCAGTACTTC; CDR3: CATSPGTGGYEQYF
size: once; V: TRBV19; J: TRBJ2-7; D: -; DNA: TGTGCCAGTAGTATTTTCCCGACAGGAACCTACGAGCAGTACTTC; CDR3: CASSIFPTGTYEQYF
size: -; V: TRBV18; J: TRBJ2-7; D: TRBD1; DNA: TGTGCCAGCTCGCTAGCGGACAGGGGATTCTACGAGCAGTACTTC; CDR3: CASSLADRGFYEQYF
size: once; V: TRBV15; J: TRBJ2-5; D: -; DNA: TGTGCCACCAGCAGACCTAAAGACATTCCGAAAGAGACCCAGTACTTC; CDR3: CATSRPKDIPKETQYF
size: -; V: TRBV5-1; J: TRBJ2-5; D: TRBD2; DNA: TGCGCCAGCAGCTTGGGACTAGCGGGAGGGCTGGAGACCCAGTACTTC; CDR3: CASSLGLAGGLETQYF
size: few; V: TRBV7-7; J: TRBJ2-7; D: TRBD1; DNA: TGTGCTAGCAGCCCGGGACAGGGCTACGAGCAGTACTTC; CDR3: CASSPGQGYEQYF
size: once; V: TRBV7-9; J: TRBJ2-5; D: TRBD2; DNA: TGTGCCAGCAGCTTAGCTCCGGGAGGGCCGTTGGAGACCCAGTACTTC; CDR3: CASSLAPGGPLETQYF
size: -; V: TRBV15; J: TRBJ2-7; D: TRBD1; DNA: TGTGCCACCAGCCCTGACAGGGGGCATCTGAATCGGTACTTC; CDR3: CATSPDRGHLNRYF
size: -; V: TRBV7-9; J: TRBJ1-1; D: TRBD1; DNA: TGTGCCAGCAGCTTAGACAGGGGAGGGAACACTGAAGCTTTCTTT; CDR3: CASSLDRGGNTEAFF
size: -; V: TRBV7-2; J: TRBJ1-2; D: -; DNA: TGTGCCAGCAGCCCCGTAGTCGACTATGGCTACACCTTC; CDR3: CASSPVVDYGYTF
size: -; V: TRBV27; J: TRBJ2-7; D: -; DNA: TGTGCCAGCAGTATTCAGGCTTCCTACGAGCAGTACTTC; CDR3: CASSIQASYEQYF
size: -; V: TRBV5-4; J: TRBJ2-1; D: -; DNA: TGTGCCAGCAGCGACCGGGACCTTTACAATGAGCAGTTCTTC; CDR3: CASSDRDLYNEQFF
size: -; V: TRBV9; J: TRBJ2-2; D: -; DNA: TGTGCCAGCAGCGTAGGAGAAGGAACCGGGGAGCTGTTTTTT; CDR3: CASSVGEGTGELFF
size: -; V: TRBV30; J: TRBJ2-2; D: -; DNA: TGTGCCTGGATAATTAAGGGCGGGGAGCTGTTTTTT; CDR3: CAWIIKGGELFF